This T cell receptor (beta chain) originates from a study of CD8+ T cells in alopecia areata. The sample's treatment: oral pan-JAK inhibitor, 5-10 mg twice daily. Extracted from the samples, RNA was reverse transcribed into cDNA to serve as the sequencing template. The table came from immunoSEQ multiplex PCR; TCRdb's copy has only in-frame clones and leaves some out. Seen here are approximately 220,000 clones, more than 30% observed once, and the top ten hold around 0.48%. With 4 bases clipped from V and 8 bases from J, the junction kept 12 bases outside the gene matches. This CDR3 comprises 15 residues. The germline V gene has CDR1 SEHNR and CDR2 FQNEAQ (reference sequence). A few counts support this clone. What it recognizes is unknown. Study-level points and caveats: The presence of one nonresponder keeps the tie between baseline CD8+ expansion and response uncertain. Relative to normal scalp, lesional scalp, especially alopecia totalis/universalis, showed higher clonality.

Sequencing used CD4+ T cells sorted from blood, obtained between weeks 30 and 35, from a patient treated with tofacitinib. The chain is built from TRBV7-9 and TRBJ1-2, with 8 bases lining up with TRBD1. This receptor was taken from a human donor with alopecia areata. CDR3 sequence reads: CASSSPDRAARGYTF. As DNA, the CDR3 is TGTGCCAGCAGCTCCCCGGACAGGGCGGCGCGCGGCTACACCTTC.